This T cell receptor beta chain comes out of a study of T cell responses to AZD1222 COVID-19 vaccine. Study-level information: Second doses were pooled across both intervals (about 4 or about 12 weeks). Whole-study results and caveats: Breadth and depth of Spike-specific TCRs rose after two AZD1222 doses. Researchers took repertoire samples only after the peak T cell response had come. Nearly half of spike-specific TCRs reportedly target variant regions that are unmutated in the B.1.351 and B.1.1.7 variants.

Assay: immunoSEQ multiplex PCR; the TCRdb copy retains only in-frame clones and omits some. Of roughly 55,000 clones in the sample, more than 80% were seen once. The count of this clone is one. The antigen remains unidentified. The TCR was taken from an adult in good health. The source material was peripheral blood, sampled on day 0 of AZD1222 vaccination.

The CDR3 DNA reads as TGTGCCAGCAGCCAAGATTCACAGGGGTTCGGGGAGCTGTTTTTT. Its protein product is CASSQDSQGFGELFF. The chain combines TRBV3-1 (or the pseudogene TRBV3-2) with TRBJ2-2; 7 nucleotides agree with TRBD1. This CDR3 is built from 15 residues. In germline, CDR1 is LGHDT, CDR2 YNNKEL (reference sequence). V shed 0 bases and J 7 bases; nucleotides not matched to a gene: 5.